This T cell receptor beta chain was sequenced for a study of T cells in tuberculosis (dated by TCRdb to about 2018). About the investigation overall: The study combined CD1B tetramers and high-throughput TCR immunosequencing to characterize T cells specific for the mycobacterial lipid antigen glucose monomycolate (GMM). A South African clinical cohort compared IGRA-negative adolescents, IGRA-positive adolescents with latent tuberculosis and adults with active tuberculosis, some 10 per group. Here is what the overall study found, with its caveats: The smaller NN-distances were partly driven by shorter CDR3-alpha lengths in active tuberculosis patients, and the difference for TCR-beta did not reach statistical significance. Which clinical samples got chosen depended on the availability of cryopreserved specimens, and the active tuberculosis cases were adults, whereas the controls were adolescents. Compared with IGRA-negative controls, TCR-alpha repertoires from active tuberculosis had smaller mean NN-distances to GMM-specific TCRs, which suggests that these TCRs underwent clonal expansion. A classifier using the diverse GMM-specific repertoire reached roughly 89% accuracy (AUROC roughly 0.9), compared with more than 65% accuracy using GEM motif frequencies.

Inclusive of the bounding cysteine and phenylalanine, the CDR3 is 10 residues long. The entry retains the CDR3 DNA only, 30 bases that are in frame from base 1. V is pared back by 5 bases and J by 7 bases, with 5 bases lying between the germline termini. The germline V gene (reference sequence) specifies SEHNR as CDR1 and FQNEAQ as CDR2. At study entry, a tuberculin skin test and the QuantiFERON-TB GOLD In-Tube IGRA were used to screen adolescents for latent tuberculosis infection. Unsorted cryopreserved PBMC were immunosequenced, covering on average approximately 100,000 T cells per clinical donor. Eleven high schools in the Worcester region of the Western Cape, South Africa, served as enrollment sites for adolescents aged 12 to 18 years. Around 10 M. tuberculosis-infected and ten uninfected adolescents were selected with matching for age and sex. PBMC from adolescents were isolated by density centrifugation from freshly drawn heparinized blood and were then cryopreserved.

A word on this clone: Its antigen specificity is not known. Base qualities are not provided; no much larger clone lies one nucleotide away.

The immunoSEQ multiplex PCR assay was used to generate TCR libraries, with TCR-beta and/or TCR-alpha/delta assays applied to each sample. The amplified TCR libraries were sequenced using the Illumina high-throughput platform. The original methods were these. Clustering and dimensionality reduction relied on pairwise TCRdist distances among GMM-specific receptors from T cells that were either sorted ex vivo or expanded in vitro. Each clinical repertoire was assigned a mean NN-distance score, defined as the average TCRdist to the nearest 10% of tetramer-positive reference sequences. GEM TCR motif frequency was calculated as the fraction of unique TCRs that matched known GEM sequences in V/J usage and CDR3 length. Active tuberculosis was classified by linear discriminant analysis with leave-one-out cross-validation, implemented in scikit-learn. This is the immuneACCESS table as TCRdb keeps it, with only in-frame sequences that have V and J called. A part of the clones is gone; compared with another copy, unresolved V genes explain less than half, and the rest is unexplained. For V, J and clone size, that table is used; D and trimming come from the DNA. This sample has roughly 45,000 clones in its table, and around 94% of those were observed once. Of the sample, 1.9% is held by the ten largest clones.

The specimen was PBMCs. The clonotype comes from a donor aged 10-29 years with latent tuberculosis or without tuberculosis infection. Some clones in this sample may be carry-over from other donors' samples. The chain is made from TRBV7-9 and TRBJ1-2; no confident D gene assignment can be made. The nucleotide sequence reads as follows: TGTGCCAGCAGCGAGGTTGGCTACACCTTC. This encodes CASSEVGYTF.